This TCR beta chain appears in the sequencing data of a study of blood T cell repertoires in COVID-19. At the level of the study: Collection of acute and convalescent COVID-19 samples took place in the United States, Italy and Spain. PBMCs, B-cell-depleted T cells, or T cells were the source of the cDNA or gDNA that made up the material.

The germline gives CDR1 MDHEN, CDR2 SYDVKM. V was trimmed by 2 bases and J by 4 bases, leaving 8 bases between them. The CDR3 extends over 14 amino acids. A Seattle source enrolled patients during active infection and followed them longitudinally. In the source study's methods: Reference gene primer amplification gave nucleated cell count estimates. This table comes from immunoSEQ multiplex PCR, and its TCRdb copy is limited to in-frame clones, with some not included. That table is the source of V, J and clone size, and D and trimming were worked out from the DNA. The sample yields fewer than 700,000 clones, approximately 91% seen once.

Sample: peripheral blood. This clonotype originated in a woman between 50 and 59 years old with COVID-19, enrolled during active disease. The chain uses TRBV28 and TRBJ1-4; no firm D call. CDR3 bases: TGTGCCAGCAGTTTACCAGCGATTAATGAAAAACTGTTTTTT. This codes for CASSLPAINEKLFF.